The 14 T cell receptor beta chains in this list originate from one sample, sequenced in a study of graft-versus-host responses after intestinal transplantation. TCRdb's table, derived via immunoSEQ multiplex PCR, lists solely in-frame clones and lacks some. Of about 12,000 clones listed, 65% to 85% are singletons. Sequences were derived from PBMCs, sampled about 130 days after transplant. The receptors derive from a human patient who received an intestinal transplant, so some T cells may come from the graft donor.

The genes are TRBV19 and TRBJ2-7; 9 nucleotides align to TRBD1. The ends lost 6 bases at V and 0 bases at J; junction bases unmatched: 9. The V gene's germline CDR1 is LNHDA and CDR2 SQIVND (reference sequence). The length of the CDR3 is 16 residues. CDR3: CASSLGTGLTSYEQYF. The CDR3 DNA reads as TGTGCCAGTAGCCTTGGGACAGGGTTAACCTCCTACGAGCAGTACTTC.

Regarding this clone: Germline is not matched at one junction end, which may reflect a read error. This chain uses TRBV7-8 with TRBJ2-5, with 8 bases lining up with TRBD2. In germline, CDR1 is SGHVS, CDR2 FQNEAQ. The CDR3 has 11 amino acids. The CDR3 DNA reads TGTGCCATCGGGGGGGGAGAGACACAGTACTTC. Protein sequence: CAIGGGETQYF.

The chain recombines TRBV5-4 with TRBJ2-7; 11 bases fit TRBD2. Germline CDR1 and CDR2: SGHNT and YYREEE (reference sequence). J gave up 6 bases and V 2 bases, and 4 bases lay outside the gene matches. The CDR3 extends over 14 amino acids. The CDR3 region has the DNA TGTGCCAGCAGCTTCCGACTAGCGGGAACCGAGCAGTACTTC. It yields the protein CASSFRLAGTEQYF.

About this clone itself: A junction boundary mismatches the germline segment, possibly from a read error. The chain employs TRBV5-1 and TRBJ2-5, with D perhaps TRBD1 or TRBD2 (5 bases each). The CDR3 is 14 residues long. Germline CDR1 and CDR2: SGHRS and YFSETQ. The CDR3 loop reads CASSLGVGQETQYF. The DNA of the CDR3 is TGCGCCAGCAGTTTGGGGGTGGGCCAAGAGACCCAGTACTTC.

The rearrangement joins TRBV6-5 to TRBJ1-5; D ambiguous. The CDR3 consists of 14 residues. The V and J ends lost 2 bases and 7 bases respectively, with 12 bases between them. CDR1 is MNHEY, CDR2 SVGAGI, per germline. The CDR3 region has the DNA TGTGCCAGCAGTTACCGTCTGGGTGGGCAGCCCCAGCATTTT. Protein sequence: CASSYRLGGQPQHF.

This clone was recorded a few times. This chain connects TRBV6-9 to TRBJ2-6; 11 nucleotides agree with TRBD2. CDR1 and CDR2 from the germline V gene are MNHGY and SVAAGI. The CDR3 is 16 amino acids. The junction had 1 base not matched to a gene; V was cut back by 6 bases and J by 0 bases. This chain's CDR3 is CASSGLAGSGANVLTF. The CDR3 bases are TGTGCCAGCAGCGGACTAGCGGGCTCTGGGGCCAACGTCCTGACTTTC.

V usage is TRBV5-4 and J usage is TRBJ2-5, with D unresolved. V was pared by 1 base and J by 2 bases, with 3 bases between. The CDR3 is made up of 12 amino acids. Germline V CDR1 and CDR2: SGHNT, YYREEE (reference sequence). CDR3 sequence (DNA): TGTGCCAGCAGCTTGCCTCAAGAGACCCAGTACTTC. Translated, it gives CASSLPQETQYF. The whole variable domain, filled in from reference TRBV5-4 and TRBJ2-5, reads ETGVTQSPTHLIKTRGQQVTLRCSSQSGHNTVSWYQQALGQGPQFIFQYYREEENGRGNFPPRFSGLQFPNYSSELNVNALELDDSALYLCASSLPQETQYFGPGTRLLVL.

The chain carries TRBV4-2 and TRBJ2-1, with 7 nucleotides matching TRBD2. V lost 4 bases, J lost 7 bases, and 10 bases stayed unmatched. This CDR3 comprises 15 residues. Germline V gene data show CDR1 as LGHNA and CDR2 as YNFKEQ. CDR3 DNA: TGTGCCAGCAGCCCTCACGCGGGAGAGGGAAATGAGCAGTTCTTC. Its protein product is CASSPHAGEGNEQFF.

The rearrangement joins TRBV11-2 to TRBJ2-5; 8 bases align to TRBD1. This CDR3 spans 16 amino acids. Germline CDR1 reads SGHAT; CDR2 reads FQNNGV. V trimming: 5 bases; J trimming: 5 bases; junction bases outside the gene matches: 13. The CDR3 DNA reads TGTGCCAGCAGCGTCGGGACAGGACCGTTGGGGGAGACCCAGTACTTC. It translates to CASSVGTGPLGETQYF.

The V call is TRBV5-1, the J call TRBJ2-7; the D gene is possibly TRBD2 (6 bases). CDR3 length: 15 residues. Germline CDR1 and CDR2: SGHRS and YFSETQ. V shed 0 bases and J shed 6 bases, with 16 bases lying between them. CDR3 DNA: TGCGCCAGCAGCTTGGGCGGGACCGATGCTGTCGAGCAGTACTTC. The encoded protein is CASSLGGTDAVEQYF.

J is TRBJ1-1 and V is TRBV15; TRBD1 is a possible D gene (5 bases). The germline V gene has CDR1 LNHNV and CDR2 YYDKDF (reference sequence). The V end was cut by 0 bases, the J end by 11 bases, with 16 bases between. The CDR3 contains 14 residues. CDR3 nucleotide sequence: TGTGCCACCAGCAGAGATCGGCAGGGATTGTTTGCTTTCTTT. Amino acid sequence: CATSRDRQGLFAFF.

This sequence joins TRBV4-1 and TRBJ1-4; D is perhaps TRBD1 (6 bases). The V and J ends lost 1 base and 0 bases respectively, with 21 bases between them. This CDR3 region has 20 residues. The germline V gene has CDR1 MGHRA and CDR2 YSYEKL. The CDR3 bases are TGCGCCAGCAGCCAAGGGTGGCGGTTTGGGGGCCTCTCAACTAATGAAAAACTGTTTTTT. Translating it yields CASSQGWRFGGLSTNEKLFF.

The chain is built from TRBV10-3 and TRBJ2-1, with no clear D. The CDR3 totals 14 residues. Between the trimmed V and J ends, which lost 0 bases and 2 bases, there was a span of 5 bases. From germline, CDR1 is ENHRY and CDR2 SYGVKD. The DNA of the CDR3 is TGTGCCATCAGTGAGTCGGAGACCTACAATGAGCAGTTCTTC. Its protein is CAISESETYNEQFF.

This sequence joins TRBV2 and TRBJ2-7, with 7 bases aligning to TRBD1. V shed 0 bases, J shed 1 base, and the junction held 0 bases outside the gene matches. Germline V lookup: CDR1 SNHLY, CDR2 FYNNEI. The CDR3 length is 14 residues. This CDR3 reads CASSEAGQSYEQYF. CDR3 DNA sequence: TGTGCCAGCAGTGAAGCGGGACAGTCCTACGAGCAGTACTTC.